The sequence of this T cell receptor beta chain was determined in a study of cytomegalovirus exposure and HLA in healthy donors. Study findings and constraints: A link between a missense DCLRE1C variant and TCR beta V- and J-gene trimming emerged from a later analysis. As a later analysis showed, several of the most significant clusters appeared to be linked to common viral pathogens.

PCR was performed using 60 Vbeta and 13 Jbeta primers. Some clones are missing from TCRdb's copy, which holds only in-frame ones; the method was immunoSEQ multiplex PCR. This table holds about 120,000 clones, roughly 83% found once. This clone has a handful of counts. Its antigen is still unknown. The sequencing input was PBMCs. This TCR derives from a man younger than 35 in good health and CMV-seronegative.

The CDR3: CASGTGSLGAFF. The CDR3 region has the DNA TGTGCCAGCGGGACAGGGTCCCTCGGAGCTTTCTTT. The genes are TRBV14 and TRBJ1-1; 9 bases agree with TRBD1. The CDR3 has 12 amino acids. J was trimmed by 10 bases and V by 8 bases; bases with no gene match: 8. Germline assignment: CDR1 SGHDN and CDR2 FVKESK.